This T cell receptor (beta chain) was recovered during a study of shared clonotypes between healthy human individuals. Notes on the study in general: For naive CD4 cells, approximately 4.7% of clonotypes were shared across a few donors.

With respect to this clone: The antigen is unknown.

Trimming pared 1 base from V and 0 bases from J, leaving 13 bases between. CDR1 is SGHNT, CDR2 YENEEA, per germline. The CDR3 extends over 17 amino acids. Assay used: immunoSEQ multiplex PCR; TCRdb lists only in-frame clones, some missing. The sample lists over 400,000 clones, about 96% occurring once. The receptor's source is a woman in her thirties in good health. Sample: naive CD4+ T cells sorted from blood. This sample's subset: CD45RA+ positively selected. V is TRBV11-3 and J is TRBJ1-3; TRBD1 might be the D (5 bases). The CDR3, as DNA: TGTGCCAGCAGCTTAGGGTCATCGACAGACTCTGGAAACACCATATATTTT. Protein: CASSLGSSTDSGNTIYF. Looking up the rest from reference TRBV11-3 and TRBJ1-3 gives the full variable domain: EAGVVQSPRYKIIEKKQPVAFWCNPISGHNTLYWYLQNLGQGPELLIRYENEEAVDDSQLPKDRFSAERLKGVDSTLKIQPAELGDSAVYLCASSLGSSTDSGNTIYFGEGSWLTVV.